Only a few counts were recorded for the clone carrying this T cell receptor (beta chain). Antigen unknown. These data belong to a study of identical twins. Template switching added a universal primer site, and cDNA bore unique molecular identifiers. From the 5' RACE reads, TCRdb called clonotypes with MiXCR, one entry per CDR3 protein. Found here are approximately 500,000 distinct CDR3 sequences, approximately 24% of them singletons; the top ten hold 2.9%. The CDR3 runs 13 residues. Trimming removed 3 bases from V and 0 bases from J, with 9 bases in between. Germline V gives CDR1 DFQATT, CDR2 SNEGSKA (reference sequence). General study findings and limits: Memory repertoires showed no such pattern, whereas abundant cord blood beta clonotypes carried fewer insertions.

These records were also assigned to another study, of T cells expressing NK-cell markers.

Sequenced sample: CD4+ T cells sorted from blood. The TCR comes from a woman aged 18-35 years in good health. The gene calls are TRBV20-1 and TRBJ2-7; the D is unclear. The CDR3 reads CSASFKSSYEQYF. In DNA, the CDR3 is TGCAGTGCTAGTTTTAAAAGCTCCTACGAGCAGTACTTC.